The 16 T cell receptor beta chains below come from one sample, sequenced in a study of cytotoxic CD8 clonotypes in ibrutinib-treated CLL. The assay was immunoSEQ multiplex PCR, and TCRdb's table has in-frame clones only and misses some. Among about 25,000 clones listed, nearly 80% were seen once. The input for sequencing was PBMCs, taken before ibrutinib treatment. These TCRs come from a human donor with chronic lymphocytic leukemia.

The V gene is TRBV30, the J gene TRBJ2-7; D unresolved. This CDR3 comprises 12 residues. Deletions cut 1 base from V and 0 bases from J, with 4 bases between. Germline CDR1 GTSNPN, CDR2 SVGIG (reference sequence). CDR3 coding DNA: TGTGCCTGGAGTGAAGCCTCCTACGAGCAGTACTTC. Its protein product is CAWSEASYEQYF.

The V gene is TRBV29-1, the J gene TRBJ1-5, with D uncertain. This CDR3 has 13 amino acids. V was cut by 6 bases and J by 3 bases, with 12 bases left in between. CDR1 and CDR2 (germline): SQVTM, ANQGSEA. CDR3 DNA: TGCAGCGTCCGGGAGGGTCCCAATCAGCCCCAGCATTTT. This sequence encodes CSVREGPNQPQHF.

This chain joins TRBV7-2 and TRBJ2-2; D may be TRBD1 (6 bases). The germline V gene has CDR1 SGHTA and CDR2 FQGNSA. This CDR3 region has 14 residues. Trimming removed 5 bases at V and 8 bases at J, with 15 bases between. CDR3 sequence: CASSLYRERGELFF. CDR3 sequence (DNA): TGTGCCAGCAGCCTCTACAGGGAACGGGGGGAGCTGTTTTTT.

The chain recombines TRBV11-2 with TRBJ2-7, with a tentative D call TRBD2 (6 bases). Germline V gene sequence: CDR1 SGHAT, CDR2 FQNNGV. V was shortened by 5 bases and J by 4 bases, with 12 bases between the two germline ends. This CDR3 region has 13 residues. CDR3: CASSRGGVYEQYF. DNA for the CDR3: TGTGCCAGCAGCCGAGGAGGGGTTTACGAGCAGTACTTC.

The V gene is TRBV10-3, the J gene TRBJ2-7; no reliable D call. V lost 3 bases, J lost 2 bases, and 8 bases lay in between. The germline V gene has CDR1 ENHRY and CDR2 SYGVKD. This CDR3 contains 13 residues. This chain's CDR3 is CAISESSTYEQYF. CDR3 DNA sequence: TGTGCCATCAGTGAAAGTAGCACCTACGAGCAGTACTTC.

This chain links TRBV10-3 with TRBJ1-5; 10 nucleotides match TRBD1. V gave up 5 bases and J gave up 6 bases; unmatched junction bases: 7. This CDR3 has 15 amino acids. Germline V gene sequence: CDR1 ENHRY, CDR2 SYGVKD. CDR3 amino acids: CAISLDRGSGQPQHF. In nucleotides, the CDR3 is TGTGCCATCAGTCTGGACAGGGGGTCAGGTCAGCCCCAGCATTTT.

The chain links TRBV6-1 to TRBJ1-2, with D maybe TRBD1 (6 bases). The CDR3 totals 13 residues. Trimming cost V 6 bases and J 6 bases, with 14 bases left between them. Germline loops: CDR1 MNHNS, CDR2 SASEGT. This chain's CDR3 is CASRKQGLDGYTF. The CDR3, as DNA: TGTGCCAGCAGGAAACAGGGATTGGATGGCTACACCTTC.

This sequence joins TRBV7-9 and TRBJ2-3; D is unresolved. This CDR3 spans 14 amino acids. Per germline, CDR1 SEHNR and CDR2 FQNEAQ (reference sequence). The V end was cut by 4 bases, the J end by 1 base, with 9 bases between. CDR3 nucleotides: TGTGCCAGCAGCTCCAGGAAGGGCACAGATACGCAGTATTTT. Translation: CASSSRKGTDTQYF.

The genes are TRBV29-1 and TRBJ1-4; no clear D. Germline V gene data show CDR1 as SQVTM and CDR2 as ANQGSEA. The V end lost 1 base, the J end lost 5 bases, and 8 bases lay between the germline ends. This CDR3 contains 13 residues. The chain's CDR3 is CSVEGGNNEKLFF. For the CDR3, the DNA is TGCAGCGTTGAAGGCGGGAACAATGAAAAACTGTTTTTT.

The chain links TRBV13 to TRBJ1-1; D gene ambiguous. V lost 6 bases and J lost 5, with 16 bases in between. The CDR3 length is 14 residues. CDR1 is PRHDT and CDR2 is FYEKMQ in the germline V gene (reference sequence). DNA for the CDR3: TGTGCCAGCAGACCCGCCGCGGTGAGGACTGAAGCTTTCTTT. It translates to CASRPAAVRTEAFF. Filled out from reference TRBV13 and TRBJ1-1, the complete variable domain reads AAGVIQSPRHLIKEKRETATLKCYPIPRHDTVYWYQQGPGQDPQFLISFYEKMQSDKGSIPDRFSAQQFSDYHSELNMSSLELGDSALYFCASRPAAVRTEAFFGQGTRLTVV.

The chain employs TRBV5-1 and TRBJ2-3; D gene ambiguous. V lost 2 bases and J lost 4, with 14 bases in between. From germline, CDR1 is SGHRS and CDR2 YFSETQ. The CDR3 contains 15 residues. CDR3 bases: TGCGCCAGCAGCTTAGAACGGCCCTCGCCAGATACGCAGTATTTT. This translates into CASSLERPSPDTQYF. Supplemented by reference TRBV5-1 and TRBJ2-3, the full variable domain reads KAGVTQTPRYLIKTRGQQVTLSCSPISGHRSVSWYQQTPGQGLQFLFEYFSETQRNKGNFPGRFSGRQFSNSRSEMNVSTLELGDSALYLCASSLERPSPDTQYFGPGTRLTVL.

This clone was seen only a few times. The chain links TRBV5-4 to TRBJ2-2; D gene unclear. Germline CDR1 SGHNT, CDR2 YYREEE (reference sequence). Trimming took off 4 bases at V and 7 bases at J, with 8 bases between the two ends. There are 12 residues in the CDR3. CDR3 loop: CASSLRNGELFF. The CDR3 DNA reads as TGTGCCAGCAGCCTCCGGAACGGGGAGCTGTTTTTT.

V usage is TRBV5-5 and J usage is TRBJ1-1; no firm D call. This CDR3 spans 14 amino acids. Germline CDR1 SGHKS, CDR2 YYEKEE (reference sequence). Trimming took off 1 base at V and 3 bases at J, with 10 bases between the two ends. DNA of the CDR3: TGTGCCAGCAGCTTGAACCCGCCGGACACTGAAGCTTTCTTT. Translation: CASSLNPPDTEAFF.

This chain connects TRBV6-5 to TRBJ2-3, with 10 bases that match TRBD2. V shed 4 bases and J 6 bases; nucleotides not matched to a gene: 7. CDR3 length: 15 amino acids. From germline, CDR1 is MNHEY and CDR2 SVGAGI. The CDR3 DNA follows: TGTGCCAGCAGTTCAAGCGGGAGGGCCATGGATACGCAGTATTTT. It translates to CASSSSGRAMDTQYF.

A few counts support this clone. The V gene is TRBV21-1, the J gene TRBJ2-5; no check of the table's D call, TRBD1, against the DNA was made. TRBV21-1 is recorded as a pseudogene. The CDR3 is made up of 15 amino acids. The CDR3 here is CARYFIQGARETQYF. In nucleotides, the CDR3 is TGTGCCAGATACTTTATACAGGGGGCTAGGGAGACCCAGTACTTC.

The chain recombines TRBV6-1 with TRBJ2-2; the D is unclear. The germline V gene encodes CDR1 MNHNS and CDR2 SASEGT. Trimming took 6 bases from V and 2 from J, leaving 10 bases between them. The CDR3 is 14 amino acids. CDR3 nucleotide sequence: TGTGCCAGCAGAGAACACCACAACACCGGGGAGCTGTTTTTT. This gives the protein CASREHHNTGELFF.